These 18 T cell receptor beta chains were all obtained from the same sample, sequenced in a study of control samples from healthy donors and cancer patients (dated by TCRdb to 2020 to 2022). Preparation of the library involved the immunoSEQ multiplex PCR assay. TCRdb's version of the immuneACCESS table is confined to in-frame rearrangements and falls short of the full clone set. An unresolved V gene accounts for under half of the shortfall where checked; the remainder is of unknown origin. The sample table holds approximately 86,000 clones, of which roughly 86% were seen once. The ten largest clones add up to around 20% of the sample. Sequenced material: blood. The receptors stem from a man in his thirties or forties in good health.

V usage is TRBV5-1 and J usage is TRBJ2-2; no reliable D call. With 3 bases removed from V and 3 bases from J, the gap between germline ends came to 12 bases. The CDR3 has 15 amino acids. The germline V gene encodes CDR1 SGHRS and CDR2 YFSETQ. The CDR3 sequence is CASSSLRQYTGELFF. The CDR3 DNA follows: TGCGCCAGCAGCTCCCTTCGCCAGTACACCGGGGAGCTGTTTTTT.

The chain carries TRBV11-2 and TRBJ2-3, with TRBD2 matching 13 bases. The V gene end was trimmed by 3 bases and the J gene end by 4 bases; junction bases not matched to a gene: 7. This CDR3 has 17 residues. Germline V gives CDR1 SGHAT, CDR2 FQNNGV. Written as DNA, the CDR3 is TGTGCCAGCAGCTTCCCCGGACTAGCGGGGGCGTCAGATACGCAGTATTTT. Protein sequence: CASSFPGLAGASDTQYF.

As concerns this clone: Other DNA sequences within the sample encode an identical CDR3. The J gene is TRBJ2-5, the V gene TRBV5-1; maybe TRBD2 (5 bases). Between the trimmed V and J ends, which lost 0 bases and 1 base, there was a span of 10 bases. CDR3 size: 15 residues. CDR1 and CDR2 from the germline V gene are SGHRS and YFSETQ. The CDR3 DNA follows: TGCGCCAGCAGCTTGGCCGGGGTCCTCCAAGAGACCCAGTACTTC. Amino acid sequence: CASSLAGVLQETQYF. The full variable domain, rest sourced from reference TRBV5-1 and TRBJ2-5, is KAGVTQTPRYLIKTRGQQVTLSCSPISGHRSVSWYQQTPGQGLQFLFEYFSETQRNKGNFPGRFSGRQFSNSRSEMNVSTLELGDSALYLCASSLAGVLQETQYFGPGTRLLVL.

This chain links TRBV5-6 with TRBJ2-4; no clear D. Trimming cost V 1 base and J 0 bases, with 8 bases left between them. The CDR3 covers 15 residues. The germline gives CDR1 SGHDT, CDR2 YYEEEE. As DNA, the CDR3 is TGTGCCAGCAGCTTGACAGTGAGAGCCAAAAACATTCAGTACTTC. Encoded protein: CASSLTVRAKNIQYF.

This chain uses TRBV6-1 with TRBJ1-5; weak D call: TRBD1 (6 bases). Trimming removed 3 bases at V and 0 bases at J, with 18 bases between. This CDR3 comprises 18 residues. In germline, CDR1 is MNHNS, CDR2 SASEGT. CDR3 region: CASSDQLRGEYSNQPQHF. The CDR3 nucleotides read TGTGCCAGCAGTGACCAATTAAGGGGGGAATATAGCAATCAGCCCCAGCATTTT.

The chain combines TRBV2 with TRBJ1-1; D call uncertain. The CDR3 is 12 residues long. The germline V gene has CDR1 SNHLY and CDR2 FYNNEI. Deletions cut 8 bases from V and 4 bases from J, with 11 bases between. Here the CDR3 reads CASFPVGTEAFF. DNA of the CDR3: TGTGCCAGCTTCCCGGTAGGCACTGAAGCTTTCTTT. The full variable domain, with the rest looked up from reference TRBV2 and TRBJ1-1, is EPEVTQTPSHQVTQMGQEVILRCVPISNHLYFYWYRQILGQKVEFLVSFYNNEISEKSEIFDDQFSVERPDGSNFTLKIRSTKLEDSAMYFCASFPVGTEAFFGQGTRLTVV.

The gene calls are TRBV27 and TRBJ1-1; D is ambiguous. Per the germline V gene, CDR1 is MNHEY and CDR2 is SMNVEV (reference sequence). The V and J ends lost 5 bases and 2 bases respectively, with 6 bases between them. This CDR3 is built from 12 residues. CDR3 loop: CASSPGNTEAFF. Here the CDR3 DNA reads TGTGCCAGCAGTCCCGGTAACACTGAAGCTTTCTTT.

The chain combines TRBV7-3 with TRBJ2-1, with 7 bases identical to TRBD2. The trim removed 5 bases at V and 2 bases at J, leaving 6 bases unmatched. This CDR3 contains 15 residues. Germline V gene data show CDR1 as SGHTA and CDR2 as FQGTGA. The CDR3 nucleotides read TGTGCCAGCAGCCCCAGCGGGGTAGCCTACAATGAGCAGTTCTTC. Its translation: CASSPSGVAYNEQFF.

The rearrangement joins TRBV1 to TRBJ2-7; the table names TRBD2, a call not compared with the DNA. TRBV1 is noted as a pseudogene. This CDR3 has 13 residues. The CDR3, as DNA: TGCACCAGCAGCCCGGAGAGAAAAAACGAGCAGTACGTC. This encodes CTSSPERKNEQYV.

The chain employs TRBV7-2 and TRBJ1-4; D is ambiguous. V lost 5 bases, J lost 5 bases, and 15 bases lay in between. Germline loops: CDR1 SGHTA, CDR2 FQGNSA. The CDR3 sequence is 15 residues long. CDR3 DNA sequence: TGTGCCAGCAGCCAAGACTGGACCCGAAATGAAAAACTGTTTTTT. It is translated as CASSQDWTRNEKLFF.

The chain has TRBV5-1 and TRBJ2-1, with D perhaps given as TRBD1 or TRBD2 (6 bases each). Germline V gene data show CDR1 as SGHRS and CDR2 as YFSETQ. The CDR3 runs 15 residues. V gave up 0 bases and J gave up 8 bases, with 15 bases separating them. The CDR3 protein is CASSLEGGRWDEQFF. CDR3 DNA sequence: TGCGCCAGCAGCTTGGAAGGGGGGCGTTGGGATGAGCAGTTCTTC.

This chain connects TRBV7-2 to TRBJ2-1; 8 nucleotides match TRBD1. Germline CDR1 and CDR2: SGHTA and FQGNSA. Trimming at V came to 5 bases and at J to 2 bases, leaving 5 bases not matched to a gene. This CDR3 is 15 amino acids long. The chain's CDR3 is CASSLRQGPYNEQFF. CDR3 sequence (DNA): TGTGCCAGCAGCCTACGACAGGGGCCCTACAATGAGCAGTTCTTC.

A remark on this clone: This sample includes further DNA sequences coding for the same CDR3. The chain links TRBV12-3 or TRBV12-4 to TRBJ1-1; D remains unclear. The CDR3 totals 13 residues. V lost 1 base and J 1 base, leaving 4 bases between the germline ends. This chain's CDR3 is CASSLVGNTEAFF. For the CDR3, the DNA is TGTGCCAGCAGTTTAGTGGGGAACACTGAAGCTTTCTTT.

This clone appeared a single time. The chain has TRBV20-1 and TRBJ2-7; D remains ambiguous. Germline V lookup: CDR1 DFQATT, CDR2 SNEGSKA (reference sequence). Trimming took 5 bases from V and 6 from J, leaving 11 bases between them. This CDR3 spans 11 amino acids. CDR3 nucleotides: TGCAGTGCTGGTGTGACTCTCGAGCAGTACTTC. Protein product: CSAGVTLEQYF.

The CDR3 loop reads CASSLEELNTEAFF. DNA for the CDR3: TGTGCCAGCAGCTTGGAAGAGTTGAACACTGAAGCTTTCTTT. The chain uses TRBV5-5 and TRBJ1-1; D unresolved. Deletions cut 0 bases from V and 0 bases from J, with 6 bases between. This CDR3 has 14 amino acids. The germline CDR1 and CDR2 sequences are SGHKS and YYEKEE (reference sequence).

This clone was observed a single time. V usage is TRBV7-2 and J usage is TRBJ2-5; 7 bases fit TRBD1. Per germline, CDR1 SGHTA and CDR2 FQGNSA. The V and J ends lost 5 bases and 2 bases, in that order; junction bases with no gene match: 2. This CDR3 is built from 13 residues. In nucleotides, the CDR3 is TGTGCCAGCAGCACGGGACAGCAAGAGACCCAGTACTTC. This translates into CASSTGQQETQYF.

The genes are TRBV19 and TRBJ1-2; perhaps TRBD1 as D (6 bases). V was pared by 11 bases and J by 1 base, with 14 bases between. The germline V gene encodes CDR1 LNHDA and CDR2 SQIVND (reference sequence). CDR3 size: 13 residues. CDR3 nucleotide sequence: TGTGCCGGCCGGGACAATTTTAACTATGGCTACACCTTC. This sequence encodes CAGRDNFNYGYTF.

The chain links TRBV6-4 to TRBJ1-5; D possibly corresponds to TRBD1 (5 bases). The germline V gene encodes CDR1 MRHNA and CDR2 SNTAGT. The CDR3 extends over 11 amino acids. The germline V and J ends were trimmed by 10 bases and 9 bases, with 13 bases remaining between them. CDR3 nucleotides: TGTGCCACCCAGGGATTGGGGCCCCAGCATTTT. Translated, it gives CATQGLGPQHF.